The T cell receptor beta chain under discussion was sequenced for a study of regulatory T cells in long-lasting Graves disease (dated by TCRdb to the early 2020s). In terms of the full investigation: Patients with newly diagnosed Graves' disease had been on antithyroid drugs for under 3 months. Patients with persistent Graves' disease were compared with patients with newly diagnosed Graves' disease using TCR sequencing and RNA sequencing of peripheral blood. The study was conducted in China and was registered as a clinical trial. TCR sequencing covered some 13 persistent and 20 newly diagnosed Graves' disease patients, some 35 samples in total.

Note on this clonotype: Its cognate antigen has yet to be identified. Base-call qualities are not available, and no considerably larger clone is one nucleotide away.

What the research found in general, with its limitations: More public clonotypes were shared among persistent patients (around 3,000) than among newly diagnosed patients (over 900). Sequencing and analysis were restricted to the TCR beta chain. Compared with newly diagnosed patients, persistent Graves' disease patients had lower TCR Shannon entropy and fewer highly expanded clones, which suggests clonal expansion. Only peripheral blood was studied, because thyroid tissue, the primary lesion, was inaccessible. As a limitation, the authors acknowledged that the small sample size may reduce accuracy. TRBV28, TRBJ1-2 and TRBJ2-5 were preferentially used in persistent disease, while TRBV20-1 and TRBJ2-1 were favored in newly diagnosed disease.

Relative to germline, V is 5 bases shorter and J is 3 bases shorter, with 14 bases between their ends. The CDR3 sequence holds 15 residues, the cysteine and phenylalanine included. Only the CDR3 portion is preserved as DNA: 45 bases, with reading frame beginning at the first base. CDR1 and CDR2 are drawn from the germline V gene: MDHEN, SYDVKM. Library preparation was by multiplex PCR. TCRdb records Illumina HiSeq 4000 as the sequencer. TCR beta libraries were built with iRepertoire HTBI primers and Arm-PCR amplification of CDR3 regions. Gel purification was performed on PCR products prior to sequencing. The authors' pipeline ran thus. Gene usage analysis of CDR3 amino acid clonotypes used the 55 to 80 TRBV and 11 to 15 TRBJ segments found across samples. Filtered high-quality paired reads were merged into contigs using COPE and FqMerger. BLAST was used to align contigs to IMGT TRBV, TRBD and TRBJ reference genes, with CDR3 defined following IMGT. Any clonotype with a frequency above 0.1% was counted as a highly expanded clone. Repertoire diversity was measured by Shannon entropy, and V-J evenness by the Gini coefficient. Public clonotypes were defined as clonotypes shared by more than one individual. TCRdb trimmed the raw reads at Q25, called clones with MiXCR and kept productive beta chains. For every CDR3 protein sequence, its rows merge into one entry that carries the most common genes and DNA. Here the V and J calls rest on TCRdb's processing, not on the authors' analysis. The sample contains 350,000 to 450,000 distinct CDR3 sequences, over 14% of them found a single time. Jointly, the top ten make up roughly 7.7% of the sample.

The time point label here, explained by the study, means: newly diagnosed GD, antithyroid drugs for less than 3 months. For both TCR sequencing and RNA sequencing, RNA was extracted from PBMCs using TRIzol. The diagnosis of Graves' disease was made according to American Thyroid Association guidelines. Patients were recruited from an endocrinology department in Xi'an, China. Each patient gave roughly 8.4 milliliters of peripheral blood, collected in an EDTA anticoagulant tube. Ficoll Paque Plus density gradient separation was used to isolate PBMCs, and no additional T cell sorting was done. RNA quality was checked with an Agilent 2100 Bioanalyzer and agarose gel, and concentration with a NanoDrop 2000. The same specimen was also included in a second study, on T cells in Graves' hyperthyroidism and ophthalmopathy. As the second paper documents: Stable Graves' hyperthyroidism was defined as the absence of progression to ophthalmopathy over 18 months of follow-up. Hyperthyroidism patients were newly diagnosed, with disease duration under 2 months, and aged 18 to 65 years. Exclusion was applied to patients with uncontrolled infections, other autoimmune diseases, pregnancy or lactation. Diagnoses were established on the basis of clinical symptoms, serum thyroxine and TRAb, thyroid ultrasound, and orbital computed tomography. The TCR CDR3 was subjected to a first round of RT-PCR using the HTBI primer set and the Qiagen OneStep RT-PCR kit. Most expanded thyroid clonotypes (frequency above 0.001) were also detected in blood, suggesting blood repertoires may reflect thyroid immune responses. In cross-validation, a model built on a 13 V-J signature told ophthalmopathy apart from stable hyperthyroidism with over 85% sensitivity and around 83% specificity, and in testing the same model reached 80%/75%. In validation, progression to ophthalmopathy was predicted by the model with about 70% sensitivity and 72.22% specificity, a median of approximately 6.5 months before onset. A discovery cohort of roughly 100 patients, fewer than 50 with Graves' ophthalmopathy and fewer than 65 with stable Graves' hyperthyroidism, was used to find distinguishing TCR V-J signatures. Whether ophthalmopathy could be predicted prospectively was tested in an independent validation cohort made up of under 20 hyperthyroidism patients plus 17 patients who later progressed to ophthalmopathy. The approximately 100 discovery patients were randomly split 7:3 into training and test sets. Thyroid tissue and blood T-cell repertoires from more than five Graves' hyperthyroidism patients were also compared in the study. Once sampling was done, hyperthyroidism patients were given methimazole at a starting dose of 30 mg daily, whereas ophthalmopathy patients were given high-dose intravenous methylprednisolone. Libraries were constructed in a second round of multiplex PCR, after which size selection and purification were performed. Paired-end sequencing of the libraries was performed with 100 bp reads on an Illumina HiSeq2000. SOAPnuke was used to process the raw data, with reads discarded if the reads contained adapters or uncalled bases, had a mean Phred below 15, or lacked an exact constant-primer or identifier match. High-quality paired reads were merged using COPE v1.2.5, and each unique nucleotide sequence was defined as a clonotype. MiTCR v1.1 was used to align the clonotypes against IMGT TRBV, TRBD and TRBJ reference segments. The analysis was restricted to V-J combinations with a frequency above 0.0001, which together covered 99% to 99.2% of the repertoires. A TCS score was defined as the ratio between F50 (clonal expansion) and ExV (chaos), using BLOSUM62-based TCRdist between CDR3 peptides within each V-J. Welch's t-statistics and random forest reduced around 520 V-J features to roughly 13, which were used in a naive Bayes classifier (R e1071). No statistical method was used to set the sample size in advance, and investigators knew the group allocation. The paper reports TCR Vbeta CDR3 sequencing of 135 peripheral blood samples: 40 to 45 ophthalmopathy, under 80 hyperthyroidism and around 17 progressor patients.

This material consisted of peripheral blood mononuclear cells (PBMCs), taken at new diagnosis, from a patient treated with antithyroid drugs. The V and J genes are TRBV28 and TRBJ2-1, with TRBD1 as a weak D call on 6 bases. This TCR derives from a woman aged 40 to 50 with Graves disease. Donor details come from another sample of the same person, matched by shared clones. Here is the DNA: TGTGCCAGCAGTCCCCCTTTGACAGGCTACAATGAGCAGTTCTTC. Its translation reads: CASSPPLTGYNEQFF.